This TCR beta chain was identified during a study of blood T cell repertoires in COVID-19. Turning to the study itself: The samples span acute and convalescent COVID-19 from the United States, Italy and Spain. T cells, B-cell-depleted T cells, or PBMCs supplied cDNA or gDNA.

The junction had 12 bases not matched to a gene; V was cut back by 10 bases and J by 7 bases. Germline values: CDR1 ENHRY, CDR2 SYGVKD. CDR3 length equals 13 residues. In the original workflow: Reference gene primer amplification gave estimated nucleated cell counts. TCRdb keeps only in-frame clones here, not all; method: immunoSEQ multiplex PCR. V and J calls and clone size are copied from that table; D and trimming were computed from the DNA. The sample lists 350,000 to 450,000 clones, around 84% occurring once. The sequence derives from a human donor in a cohort sampled during active COVID-19. V gene TRBV10-3 combines with J gene TRBJ1-2, with 7 bases fitting TRBD1. The sample was peripheral blood. The CDR3 nucleotides are TGTGCCAACTCACTGGACAGGTTGGGTGGCTACACCTTC. It codes for CANSLDRLGGYTF.